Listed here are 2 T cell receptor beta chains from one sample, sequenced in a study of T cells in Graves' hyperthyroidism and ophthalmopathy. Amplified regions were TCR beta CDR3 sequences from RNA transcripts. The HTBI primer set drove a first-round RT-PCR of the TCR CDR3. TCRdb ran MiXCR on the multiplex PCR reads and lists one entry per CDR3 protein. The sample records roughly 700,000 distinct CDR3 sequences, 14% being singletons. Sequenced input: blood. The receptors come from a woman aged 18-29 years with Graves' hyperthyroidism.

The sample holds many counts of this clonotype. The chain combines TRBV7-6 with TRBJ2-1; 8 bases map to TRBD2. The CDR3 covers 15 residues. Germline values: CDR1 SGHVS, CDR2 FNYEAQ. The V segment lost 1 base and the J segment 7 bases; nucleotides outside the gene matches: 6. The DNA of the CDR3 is TGTGCCAGCAGCTTAGTGGGACTAGTTGGGAATGAGCAGTTCTTC. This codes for CASSLVGLVGNEQFF. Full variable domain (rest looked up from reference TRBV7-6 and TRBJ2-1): GAGVSQSPRYKVTKRGQDVALRCDPISGHVSLYWYRQALGQGPEFLTYFNYEAQQDKSGLPNDRFSAERPEGSISTLTIQRTEQRDSAMYRCASSLVGLVGNEQFFGPGTRLTVL.

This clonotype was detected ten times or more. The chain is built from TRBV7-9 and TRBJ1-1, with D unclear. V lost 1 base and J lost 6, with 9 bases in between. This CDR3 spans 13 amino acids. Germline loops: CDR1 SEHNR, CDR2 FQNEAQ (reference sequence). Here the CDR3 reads CASSLVRIAEAFF. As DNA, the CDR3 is TGTGCCAGCAGCTTAGTTCGGATCGCTGAAGCTTTCTTT.